The 2 T cell receptor beta chains below all came from one sample that was sequenced in a study of cytomegalovirus exposure and HLA in healthy donors. The PCR ran on 60 Vbeta and 13 Jbeta primers. Some clones are missing from TCRdb's copy, which holds only in-frame ones; the method was immunoSEQ multiplex PCR. The sample contains about 140,000 clones, over 60% of which appear only once. Sequenced material: PBMCs. All receptors come from a woman aged 60-75 years in good health and CMV-seronegative.

This clone was counted only a few times. This chain joins TRBV28 and TRBJ2-3, with D hard to call. CDR1 and CDR2 (germline): MDHEN, SYDVKM. The CDR3 sequence is 12 residues long. V shed 4 bases and J shed 7 bases, with 9 bases lying between them. The CDR3 spells CASSYQTNTQYF. CDR3 nucleotides: TGTGCCAGCAGTTACCAAACTAATACGCAGTATTTT. The variable domain in full, completed from reference TRBV28 and TRBJ2-3, reads DVKVTQSSRYLVKRTGEKVFLECVQDMDHENMFWYRQDPGLGLRLIYFSYDVKMKEKGDIPEGYSVSREKKERFSLILESASTNQTSMYLCASSYQTNTQYFGPGTRLTVL.

V and J are TRBV5-5 and TRBJ1-2; 8 bases agree with TRBD1. CDR3 length: 15 amino acids. V dropped 2 bases and J dropped 7; count of bases not matched to a gene: 10. Germline CDR1 reads SGHKS; CDR2 reads YYEKEE (reference sequence). CDR3 amino acids: CASSLREGTGGGYTF. CDR3 in DNA: TGTGCCAGCAGCTTACGAGAGGGCACAGGGGGTGGCTACACCTTC.